Each of the 5 T cell receptor beta chains below was sequenced from the same sample in a study of radiation and T cells in renal cell carcinoma (TCRdb year 2020). The library was generated by the immunoSEQ multiplex PCR assay. The table was pulled from immuneACCESS by TCRdb, which kept in-frame rearrangements only. Such tables lose some clones; where checked, under half of the loss comes from unresolved V genes, and the rest has no known cause. Across this sample there are around 99,000 clones, with roughly 84% seen only once. The ten largest clones take up approximately 7.2% of the sample. The time point label on this specimen signifies: blood 4 weeks post-SBRT, at nephrectomy. Interpreted using the paper, the treatment or condition label stands for: 15 Gy SBRT to primary tumor, nephrectomy 4 weeks later. The sequences come from blood, collected from a patient whose treatment included radiotherapy and nephrectomy. Receptor source: a man in his sixties with renal cell carcinoma.

The chain employs TRBV21-1 and TRBJ1-2. TRBV21-1 counts as a pseudogene. This CDR3 has 14 residues. Here the CDR3 reads CASLARGADYGYTF. Written as DNA, the CDR3 is TGTGCCAGCTTAGCGCGTGGGGCAGACTATGGCTACACCTTC.

This clone was seen just once. CDR3 in DNA: TGTGCCAGCAGCTTATCGGGGAGGTACAATGAGCAGTTCTTC. Translated: CASSLSGRYNEQFF. The rearrangement joins TRBV11-3 to TRBJ2-1; maybe TRBD2 (6 bases). With 2 bases removed from V and 4 bases from J, the gap between germline ends came to 9 bases. The CDR3 is 14 residues long. From germline, CDR1 is SGHNT and CDR2 YENEEA. The full variable domain, with the rest looked up from reference TRBV11-3 and TRBJ2-1, is EAGVVQSPRYKIIEKKQPVAFWCNPISGHNTLYWYLQNLGQGPELLIRYENEEAVDDSQLPKDRFSAERLKGVDSTLKIQPAELGDSAVYLCASSLSGRYNEQFFGPGTRLTVL.

J is TRBJ2-7 and V is TRBV6-5, with D unclear. V lost 5 bases, J lost 1 base, and 12 bases lay in between. This CDR3 is 14 amino acids long. Per germline, CDR1 MNHEY and CDR2 SVGAGI. CDR3 nucleotide sequence: TGTGCCAGCAGTCGCATGGCAGCTTCCTACGAGCAGTACTTC. The encoded protein is CASSRMAASYEQYF.

In DNA form, the CDR3 reads TGTGCCAGCAGCCGCATTCTCCCCTCTGGGGCCAACGTCCTGACTTTC. Residues: CASSRILPSGANVLTF. J is TRBJ2-6 and V is TRBV28; no clear D. Germline assignment: CDR1 MDHEN and CDR2 SYDVKM. The CDR3 extends over 16 amino acids. V lost 6 bases and J lost 0, with 12 bases in between.

This sequence joins TRBV7-2 and TRBJ2-4; no firm D call. The CDR3 consists of 14 residues. Per the germline V gene, CDR1 is SGHTA and CDR2 is FQGNSA. V was trimmed by 0 bases and J by 1 base, leaving 4 bases between them. Here the CDR3 DNA reads TGTGCCAGCAGCTTAGCCTCGGCCAAAAACATTCAGTACTTC. Translation: CASSLASAKNIQYF.